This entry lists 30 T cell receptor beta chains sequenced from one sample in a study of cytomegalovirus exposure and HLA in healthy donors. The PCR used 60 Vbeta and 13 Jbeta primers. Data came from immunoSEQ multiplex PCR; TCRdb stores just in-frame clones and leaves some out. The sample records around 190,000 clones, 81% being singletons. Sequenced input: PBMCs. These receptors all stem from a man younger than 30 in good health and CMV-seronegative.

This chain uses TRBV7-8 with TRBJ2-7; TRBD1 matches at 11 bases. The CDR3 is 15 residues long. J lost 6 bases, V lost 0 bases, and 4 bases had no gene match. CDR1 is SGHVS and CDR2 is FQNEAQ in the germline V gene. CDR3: CASSLAFGTGGEQYF. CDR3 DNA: TGTGCCAGCAGCTTAGCCTTCGGGACAGGGGGCGAGCAGTACTTC. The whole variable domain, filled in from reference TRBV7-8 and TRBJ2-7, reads GAGVSQSPRYKVAKRGQDVALRCDPISGHVSLFWYQQALGQGPEFLTYFQNEAQLDKSGLPSDRFFAERPEGSVSTLKIQRTQQEDSAVYLCASSLAFGTGGEQYFGPGTRLTVT.

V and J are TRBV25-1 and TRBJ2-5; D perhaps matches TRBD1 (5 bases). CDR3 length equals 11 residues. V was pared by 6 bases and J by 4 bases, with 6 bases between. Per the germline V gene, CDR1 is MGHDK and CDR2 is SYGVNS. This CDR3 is CASRTGETQYF. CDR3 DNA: TGTGCCAGCAGAACAGGAGAGACCCAGTACTTC.

CDR3 coding DNA: TGCAGCGTTAAAGGAGTAGGGACAGTATTAATGAACACTGAAGCTTTCTTT. This translates into CSVKGVGTVLMNTEAFF. The V gene is TRBV29-1, the J gene TRBJ1-1; 7 bases are shared with TRBD1. The CDR3 runs 17 residues. The germline CDR1 and CDR2 sequences are SQVTM and ANQGSEA. The V segment lost 5 bases and the J segment 0 bases; nucleotides outside the gene matches: 15.

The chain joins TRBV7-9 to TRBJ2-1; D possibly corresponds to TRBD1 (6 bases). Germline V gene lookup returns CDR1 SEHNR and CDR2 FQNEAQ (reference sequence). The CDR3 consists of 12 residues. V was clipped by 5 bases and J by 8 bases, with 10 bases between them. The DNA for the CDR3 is TGTGCCAGCAGCCCCCGGACAGATGAGCAGTTCTTC. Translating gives CASSPRTDEQFF.

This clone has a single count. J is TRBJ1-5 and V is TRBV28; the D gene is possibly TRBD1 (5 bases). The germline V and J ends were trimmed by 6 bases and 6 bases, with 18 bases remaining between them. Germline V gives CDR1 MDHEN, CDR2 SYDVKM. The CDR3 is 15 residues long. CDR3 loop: CASREGDPPGQPQHF. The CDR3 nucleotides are TGTGCCAGCAGAGAAGGGGATCCGCCCGGTCAGCCCCAGCATTTT. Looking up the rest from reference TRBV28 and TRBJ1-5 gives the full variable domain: DVKVTQSSRYLVKRTGEKVFLECVQDMDHENMFWYRQDPGLGLRLIYFSYDVKMKEKGDIPEGYSVSREKKERFSLILESASTNQTSMYLCASREGDPPGQPQHFGDGTRLSIL.

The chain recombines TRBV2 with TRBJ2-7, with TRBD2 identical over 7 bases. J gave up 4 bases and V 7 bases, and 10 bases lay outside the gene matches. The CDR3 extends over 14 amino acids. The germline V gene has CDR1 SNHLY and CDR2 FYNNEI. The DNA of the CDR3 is TGTGCCAGCACGATGGGAGGGCCCGGATACGAGCAGTACTTC. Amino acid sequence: CASTMGGPGYEQYF.

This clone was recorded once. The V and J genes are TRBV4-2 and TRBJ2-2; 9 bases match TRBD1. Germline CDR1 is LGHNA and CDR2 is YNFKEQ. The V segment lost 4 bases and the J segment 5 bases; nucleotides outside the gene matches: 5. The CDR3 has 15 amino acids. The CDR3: CASSPLDRGTGELFF. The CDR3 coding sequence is TGTGCCAGCAGCCCCCTGGACAGGGGAACCGGGGAGCTGTTTTTT.

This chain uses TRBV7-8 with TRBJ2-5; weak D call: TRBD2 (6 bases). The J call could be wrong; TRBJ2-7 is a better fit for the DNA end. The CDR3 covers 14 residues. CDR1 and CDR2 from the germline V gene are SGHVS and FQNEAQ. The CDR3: CASRNRGISYEQYF. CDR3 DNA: TGTGCCAGCAGAAATCGGGGGATCTCCTACGAGCAGTACTTC.

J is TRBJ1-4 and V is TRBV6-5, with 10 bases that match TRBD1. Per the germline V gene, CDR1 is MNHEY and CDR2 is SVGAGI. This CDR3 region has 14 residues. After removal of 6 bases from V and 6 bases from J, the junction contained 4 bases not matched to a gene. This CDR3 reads CASRQTGGDEKLFF. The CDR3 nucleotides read TGTGCCAGCAGACAGACAGGGGGCGATGAAAAACTGTTTTTT.

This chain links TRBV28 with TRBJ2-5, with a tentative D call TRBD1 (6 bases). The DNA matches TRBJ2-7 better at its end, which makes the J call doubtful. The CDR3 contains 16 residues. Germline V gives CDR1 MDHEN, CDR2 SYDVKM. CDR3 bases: TGTGCCAGCATTCCTCAGGGGCCCTGGATATCCTACGAGCAGTACTTC. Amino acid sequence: CASIPQGPWISYEQYF.

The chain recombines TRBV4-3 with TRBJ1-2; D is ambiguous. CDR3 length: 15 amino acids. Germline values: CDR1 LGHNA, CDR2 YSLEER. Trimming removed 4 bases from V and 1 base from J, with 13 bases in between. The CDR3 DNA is TGCGCCAGCAGCCCCCACCGAGGAGGTAACTATGGCTACACCTTC. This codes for CASSPHRGGNYGYTF.

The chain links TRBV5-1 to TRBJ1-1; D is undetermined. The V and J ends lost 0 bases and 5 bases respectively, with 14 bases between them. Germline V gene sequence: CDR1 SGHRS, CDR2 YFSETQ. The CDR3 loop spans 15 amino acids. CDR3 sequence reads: CASSLARSKYTEAFF. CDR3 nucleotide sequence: TGCGCCAGCAGCTTGGCCCGGAGCAAGTATACTGAAGCTTTCTTT.

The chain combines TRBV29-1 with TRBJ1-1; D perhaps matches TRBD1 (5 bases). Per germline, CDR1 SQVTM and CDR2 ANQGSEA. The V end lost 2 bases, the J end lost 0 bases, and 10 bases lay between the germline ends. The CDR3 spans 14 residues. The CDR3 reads CSVELTGVNTEAFF. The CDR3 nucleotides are TGCAGCGTTGAATTAACAGGAGTGAACACTGAAGCTTTCTTT.

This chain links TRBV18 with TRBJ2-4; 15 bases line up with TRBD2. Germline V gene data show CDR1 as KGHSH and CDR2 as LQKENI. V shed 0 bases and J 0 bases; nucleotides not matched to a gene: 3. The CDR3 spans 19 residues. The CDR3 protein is CASSPPGLAGGLAKNIQYF. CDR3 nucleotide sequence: TGTGCCAGCTCACCACCGGGACTAGCGGGGGGTCTAGCCAAAAACATTCAGTACTTC.

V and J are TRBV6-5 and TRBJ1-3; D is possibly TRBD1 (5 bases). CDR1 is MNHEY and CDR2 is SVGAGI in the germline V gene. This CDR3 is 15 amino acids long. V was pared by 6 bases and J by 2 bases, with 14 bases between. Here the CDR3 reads CASSLVGATGNTIYF. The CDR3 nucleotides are TGTGCCAGCAGCCTGGTTGGGGCGACTGGAAACACCATATATTTT.

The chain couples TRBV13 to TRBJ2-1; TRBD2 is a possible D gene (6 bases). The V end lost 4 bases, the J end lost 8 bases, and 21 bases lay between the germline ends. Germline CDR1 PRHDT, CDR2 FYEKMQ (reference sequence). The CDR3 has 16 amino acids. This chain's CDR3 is CASSSRGLKLWDEQFF. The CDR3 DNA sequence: TGTGCCAGCAGCTCCCGCGGACTAAAACTTTGGGATGAGCAGTTCTTC.

CDR3 amino acids: CSVAQLMNTEAFF. CDR3 DNA sequence: TGCAGCGTTGCCCAGTTGATGAACACTGAAGCTTTCTTT. The V call is TRBV29-1, the J call TRBJ1-1; no definite D call. The CDR3 runs to 13 residues. Germline V gene sequence: CDR1 SQVTM, CDR2 ANQGSEA. The V gene lost 4 bases and the J gene lost 0 bases, with 9 bases spanning the gap.

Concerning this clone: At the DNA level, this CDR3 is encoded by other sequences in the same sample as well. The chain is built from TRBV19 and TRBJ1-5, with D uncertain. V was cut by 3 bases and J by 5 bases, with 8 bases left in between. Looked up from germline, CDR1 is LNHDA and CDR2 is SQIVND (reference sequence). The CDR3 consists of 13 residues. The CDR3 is CASSMGRDQPQHF. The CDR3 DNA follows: TGTGCCAGTAGTATGGGGAGGGATCAGCCCCAGCATTTT.

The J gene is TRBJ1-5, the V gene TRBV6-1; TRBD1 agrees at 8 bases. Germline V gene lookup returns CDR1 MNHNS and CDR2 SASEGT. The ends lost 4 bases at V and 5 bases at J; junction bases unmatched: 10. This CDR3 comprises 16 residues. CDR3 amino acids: CASSGRQGRFDQPQHF. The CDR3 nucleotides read TGTGCCAGCAGTGGAAGACAGGGGAGGTTTGATCAGCCCCAGCATTTT.

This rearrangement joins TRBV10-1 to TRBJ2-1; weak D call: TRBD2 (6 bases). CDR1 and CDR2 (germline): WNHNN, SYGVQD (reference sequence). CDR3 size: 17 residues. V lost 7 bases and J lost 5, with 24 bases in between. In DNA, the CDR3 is TGCGCCAGCACCCCGACTAGAATGATGGTGAGGGACAATGAGCAGTTCTTC. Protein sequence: CASTPTRMMVRDNEQFF.

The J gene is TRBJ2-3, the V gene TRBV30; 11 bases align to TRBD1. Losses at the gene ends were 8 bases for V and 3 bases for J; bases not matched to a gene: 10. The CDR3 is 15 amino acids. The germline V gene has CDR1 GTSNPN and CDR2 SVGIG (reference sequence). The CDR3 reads CALTSGQGATDTQYF. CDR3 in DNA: TGTGCCCTTACATCCGGACAGGGGGCAACAGATACGCAGTATTTT. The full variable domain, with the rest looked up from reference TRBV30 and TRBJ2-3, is SQTIHQWPATLVQPVGSPLSLECTVEGTSNPNLYWYRQAAGRGLQLLFYSVGIGQISSEVPQNLSASRPQDRQFILSSKKLLLSDSGFYLCALTSGQGATDTQYFGPGTRLTVL.

The CDR3 sequence is CASNRGRTDTQYF. DNA for the CDR3: TGTGCCAGTAACAGGGGGCGTACAGATACGCAGTATTTT. The chain combines TRBV19 with TRBJ2-3; 9 bases agree with TRBD1. The ends lost 7 bases at V and 3 bases at J; junction bases unmatched: 2. Germline V gene lookup returns CDR1 LNHDA and CDR2 SQIVND (reference sequence). The CDR3 contains 13 residues. The whole variable domain, filled in from reference TRBV19 and TRBJ2-3, reads DGGITQSPKYLFRKEGQNVTLSCEQNLNHDAMYWYRQDPGQGLRLIYYSQIVNDFQKGDIAEGYSVSREKKESFPLTVTSAQKNPTAFYLCASNRGRTDTQYFGPGTRLTVL.

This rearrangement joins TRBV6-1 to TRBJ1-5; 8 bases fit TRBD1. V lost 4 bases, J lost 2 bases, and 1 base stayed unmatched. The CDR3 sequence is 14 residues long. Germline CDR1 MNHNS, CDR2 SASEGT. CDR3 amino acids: CASSADRGNQPQHF. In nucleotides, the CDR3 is TGTGCCAGCAGTGCGGACAGGGGCAATCAGCCCCAGCATTTT.

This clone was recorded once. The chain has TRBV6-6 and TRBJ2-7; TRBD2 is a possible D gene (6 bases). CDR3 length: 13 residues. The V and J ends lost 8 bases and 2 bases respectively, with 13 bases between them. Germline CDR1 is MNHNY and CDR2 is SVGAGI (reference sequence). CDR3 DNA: TGTGCCAGCGGGAGGTCGACCCCCTACGAGCAGTACTTC. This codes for CASGRSTPYEQYF.

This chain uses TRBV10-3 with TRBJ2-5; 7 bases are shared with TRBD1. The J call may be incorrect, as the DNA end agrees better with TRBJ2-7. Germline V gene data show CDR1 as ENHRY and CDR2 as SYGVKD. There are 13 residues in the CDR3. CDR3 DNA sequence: TGTGCCACCACCGGGACAGAGTCCTACGAGCAGTACTTC. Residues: CATTGTESYEQYF.

The CDR3 spells CASSPPGGSEAFF. As DNA, the CDR3 is TGTGCCAGCAGCCCACCCGGGGGTTCTGAAGCTTTCTTT. V gene TRBV9 combines with J gene TRBJ1-1, with D possibly TRBD1 on 5 matching bases. V dropped 4 bases and J dropped 6 bases, with 13 bases sitting between them. The CDR3 has 13 amino acids. Germline loops: CDR1 SGDLS, CDR2 YYNGEE.

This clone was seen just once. The CDR3 nucleotides read TGTGCCAGCAGTTACGGATTAGAGACAGTGCAAGAGACCCAGTACTTC. Protein: CASSYGLETVQETQYF. This chain uses TRBV6-6 with TRBJ2-5; D might be TRBD1 (5 bases). The CDR3 is made up of 16 amino acids. V gave up 2 bases and J gave up 2 bases, with 15 bases separating them. Germline V lookup: CDR1 MNHNY, CDR2 SVGAGI (reference sequence).

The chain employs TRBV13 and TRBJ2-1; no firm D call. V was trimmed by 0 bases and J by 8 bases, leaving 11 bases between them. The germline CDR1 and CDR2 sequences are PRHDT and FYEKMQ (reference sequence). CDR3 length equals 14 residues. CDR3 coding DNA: TGTGCCAGCAGCTTAGGTCTCGGTTCGGATGAGCAGTTCTTC. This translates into CASSLGLGSDEQFF.

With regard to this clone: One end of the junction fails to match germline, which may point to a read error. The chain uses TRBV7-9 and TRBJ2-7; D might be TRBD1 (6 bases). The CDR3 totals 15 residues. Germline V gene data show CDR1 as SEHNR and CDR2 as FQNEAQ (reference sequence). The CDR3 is CSSTHSGTPYYEQYF. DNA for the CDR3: TGTTCCAGCACCCATTCCGGGACACCGTACTACGAGCAGTACTTC.

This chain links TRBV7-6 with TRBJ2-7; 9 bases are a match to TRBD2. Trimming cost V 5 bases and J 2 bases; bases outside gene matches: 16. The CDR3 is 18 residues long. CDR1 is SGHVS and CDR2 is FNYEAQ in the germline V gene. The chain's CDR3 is CASSLSRGSGRTPYEQYF. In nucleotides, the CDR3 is TGTGCCAGCAGCCTCTCCCGCGGGAGCGGGAGGACCCCCTACGAGCAGTACTTC.